The sequence of this T cell receptor beta chain was determined in a study of blood T cells in healthy people across ages. Overall study findings and caveats: CMV status of donors was not determined, possibly confounding expanded clonotype changes. Higher diversity, along with more naive CD4+ cells, distinguished long-lived donors from aged donors.

The germline CDR1 and CDR2 sequences are LGHNA and YSLEER. V was pared by 2 bases and J by 5 bases, with 16 bases between. The CDR3 extends over 15 amino acids. In this sample, this clonotype turned up a few times. What it recognizes is unknown. The study recruited healthy Caucasian donors from Russia who were aged roughly 6 to 95. Together with a sample-barcoded 5' primer, a J-beta primer mix was included in a second PCR lasting roughly 6 to 12 cycles. From each sample, at least 2.5 million paired-end reads containing CDR3 were obtained. MiXCR, run by TCRdb on the 5' RACE reads, gives a single entry per CDR3 protein. The sample records approximately 1.5 million distinct CDR3 sequences, roughly 43% being singletons.

The TCR was taken from a woman under 30 in good health. Input material: blood. The V call is TRBV4-3, the J call TRBJ2-7; a weak D match, TRBD2 (6 bases). CDR3 DNA sequence: TGCGCCAGCAGCCAAAACAGCGGAGGGAGGAACGAGCAGTACTTC. Translated, it gives CASSQNSGGRNEQYF.